These T cell receptor beta chains were read from a single sample in a study of cytomegalovirus exposure and HLA in healthy donors. This table comes from immunoSEQ multiplex PCR, and its TCRdb copy is limited to in-frame clones, with some not included. The repertoire has 150,000 to 200,000 clones, 60% to 80% of them found once; the top ten carry about 3.1%. Source material: PBMCs. The receptors were gathered from a female donor in good health and CMV-seronegative. The CDR3 runs from the conserved cysteine through the conserved F or W. Each record gives: D gene, CDR3 length, clone size, V gene, J gene, CDR3 protein, CDR3 DNA. The D gene is left open where the match is weak. Clone size appears in some rows only: once, few, many, or a class for an expanded clone.

>.|15|.|TRBV7-2|TRBJ2-5
CASSFHTGHQETQYF
TGTGCCAGCAGCTTCCATACAGGACACCAAGAGACCCAGTACTTC
>TRBD1|16|.|TRBV7-9|TRBJ1-5
CASSVRQGACNQPQHF
TGTGCCAGCAGCGTACGACAGGGGGCATGCAATCAGCCCCAGCATTTT
>.|14|few|TRBV19|TRBJ2-5
CASRLGPRGAPQYF
TGTGCCAGCCGCCTCGGGCCTCGGGGTGCCCCGCAGTACTTC
>TRBD1|16|.|TRBV7-2|TRBJ2-7
CASSLSPSSGGYEQYF
TGTGCCAGCAGCTTATCCCCTTCGTCAGGGGGCTACGAGCAGTACTTC
>TRBD1|14|few|TRBV27|TRBJ2-7
CASSLATGAYEQYF
TGTGCCAGCAGCCTCGCGACAGGGGCCTACGAGCAGTACTTC
>.|17|.|TRBV28|TRBJ1-4
CASSPVLDSLRDEKLFF
TGTGCCAGCAGTCCGGTCTTAGACAGCCTAAGGGATGAAAAACTGTTTTTT
>.|13|.|TRBV30|TRBJ1-5
CACTGGGGQPQHF
TGTGCCTGTACGGGGGGCGGGGGTCAGCCCCAGCATTTT
>.|16|few|TRBV6-5|TRBJ2-1
CASSYWDSRTQIEQFF
TGTGCCAGCAGTTACTGGGACTCCCGTACCCAGATTGAGCAGTTCTTC
>TRBD1|14|.|TRBV28|TRBJ1-1
CASNLGTGNTEAFF
TGTGCCAGCAACTTAGGGACAGGGAACACTGAAGCTTTCTTT
>.|11|few|TRBV20-1|TRBJ1-1
CSAIPDTEAFF
TGCAGTGCTATCCCGGACACTGAAGCTTTCTTT
>TRBD2|16|.|TRBV28|TRBJ2-5
CASSFAGDPYQETQYF
TGTGCCAGCAGTTTCGCGGGGGACCCGTACCAAGAGACCCAGTACTTC
>.|14|.|TRBV10-2|TRBJ2-1
CAALTSDLYNEQFF
TGCGCCGCCTTGACTTCGGACTTGTACAATGAGCAGTTCTTC
>TRBD2|13|.|TRBV28|TRBJ2-2
CASSPSGYGELFF
TGTGCCAGCAGCCCTAGCGGCTATGGGGAGCTGTTTTTT
>TRBD1|17|.|TRBV30|TRBJ1-6
CAWSVRQGALYNSPLHF
TGTGCCTGGAGTGTAAGACAGGGGGCTCTGTATAATTCACCCCTCCACTTT
>TRBD1|19|.|TRBV7-9|TRBJ1-1
CASSHFGRAGTGSNTEAFF
TGTGCCAGCAGCCACTTCGGGAGGGCCGGGACAGGGTCGAACACTGAAGCTTTCTTT
>.|15|once|TRBV5-6|TRBJ1-5
CASSLASRGRQPQHF
TGTGCCAGCAGCTTGGCCTCCAGGGGACGTCAGCCCCAGCATTTT
>.|16|.|TRBV25-1|TRBJ2-1
CASSEYAAGSYNEQFF
TGTGCCAGCAGTGAATACGCGGCTGGCTCCTACAATGAGCAGTTCTTC
>TRBD1|15|once|TRBV19|TRBJ1-1
CASSPGQALNTEAFF
TGTGCCAGTAGTCCGGGACAGGCGCTGAACACTGAAGCTTTCTTT
>.|15|.|TRBV11-2|TRBJ1-1
CASSLAGGGGAEAFF
TGTGCCAGCAGCTTAGCCGGCGGCGGCGGCGCTGAAGCTTTCTTT
>TRBD1|16|.|TRBV7-9|TRBJ1-4
CASSLALGQGNEKLFF
TGTGCCAGCAGCTTAGCCCTGGGACAGGGGAACGAAAAACTGTTTTTT
>TRBD1|14|.|TRBV5-1|TRBJ2-7
CASSLGQGAYEQYF
TGCGCCAGCAGCTTGGGACAGGGGGCCTACGAGCAGTACTTC
>.|14|once|TRBV7-3|TRBJ2-3
CASSLSLPTDTQYF
TGTGCCAGCAGCTTGTCCCTCCCCACAGATACGCAGTATTTT
>.|15|few|TRBV7-9|TRBJ1-5
CASSLGQHSNQPQHF
TGTGCCAGCAGCTTGGGACAACATAGCAATCAGCCCCAGCATTTT
>TRBD2|14|few|TRBV2|TRBJ2-1
CASAARERGNEQFF
TGTGCCAGCGCTGCTCGGGAGCGGGGTAATGAGCAGTTCTTC
>.|15|.|TRBV18|TRBJ2-5
CASSPLYLEQETQYF
TGTGCCAGCTCACCTCTCTACCTTGAACAAGAGACCCAGTACTTC
>.|13|.|TRBV2|TRBJ2-6
CGHTRPGANVLTF
TGTGGTCACACGAGGCCCGGGGCCAACGTCCTGACTTTC
>.|17|.|TRBV27|TRBJ2-1
CASTQGPGLLTYNEQFF
TGTGCCAGCACCCAAGGACCGGGACTTCTAACATACAATGAGCAGTTCTTC
>.|15|.|TRBV28|TRBJ2-1
CASSFTGNSYNEQFF
TGTGCCAGCAGTTTTACAGGCAACTCCTACAATGAGCAGTTCTTC
>.|13|few|TRBV2|TRBJ1-4
CASIESEGEKLFF
TGTGCCAGCATTGAGTCGGAGGGCGAAAAACTGTTTTTT
>TRBD1|13|few|TRBV7-6|TRBJ1-4
CASSLGQGEKLFF
TGTGCCAGCAGCTTAGGACAGGGTGAAAAACTGTTTTTT
>.|15|.|TRBV5-6|TRBJ1-2
CASSLITGPNYGYTF
TGTGCCAGCAGCCTCATTACAGGCCCGAACTATGGCTACACCTTC
>TRBD2|16|.|TRBV7-9|TRBJ2-3
CASSLDGLAGTDTQYF
TGTGCCAGCAGCTTAGATGGACTAGCGGGAACAGATACGCAGTATTTT
>.|15|.|TRBV6-6|TRBJ2-3
CASSQTVVAGDTQYF
TGTGCCAGCAGCCAAACGGTTGTGGCGGGGGATACGCAGTATTTT
>TRBD1|14|.|TRBV19|TRBJ1-6
CASSRTGEFPPLHF
TGTGCCAGTAGCCGGACAGGGGAGTTCCCACCCCTCCACTTT
>.|14|.|TRBV27|TRBJ2-7
CASRPLTELHEQYF
TGTGCCAGCAGACCATTGACAGAGTTACACGAGCAGTACTTC
>TRBD2|19|.|TRBV5-1|TRBJ2-1
CASSGKGLAVAGTYNEQFF
TGCGCCAGCAGCGGAAAGGGACTAGCGGTGGCTGGGACCTACAATGAGCAGTTCTTC
>.|13|.|TRBV28|TRBJ1-6
CASRRLNPPPLHF
TGTGCCAGCAGGAGGTTAAATCCCCCACCCCTCCACTTT
>TRBD2|18|.|TRBV13|TRBJ2-3
CASSPLRASGGDGDTQYF
TGTGCCAGCAGCCCGCTTAGGGCTAGCGGGGGGGATGGGGATACGCAGTATTTT
>.|14|.|TRBV5-1|TRBJ2-3
CASSPGLFADTQYF
TGCGCCAGCAGCCCAGGACTATTTGCAGATACGCAGTATTTT
>.|14|.|TRBV14|TRBJ2-7
CASSQGQLPYEQYF
TGTGCCAGCAGCCAAGGACAGCTCCCCTACGAGCAGTACTTC
>TRBD1|14|.|TRBV5-1|TRBJ2-7
CASSLRQGANEQYF
TGCGCCAGCAGCTTGCGACAGGGGGCCAACGAGCAGTACTTC
>.|14|.|TRBV5-4|TRBJ1-5
CASSLAGDPQPQHF
TGTGCCAGCAGCTTGGCAGGGGATCCTCAGCCCCAGCATTTT
>TRBD1|15|.|TRBV25-1|TRBJ2-7
CASSESGTASYEQYF
TGTGCCAGCAGTGAGTCCGGGACAGCCTCCTACGAGCAGTACTTC
>.|14|.|TRBV2|TRBJ2-7
CASSAQGSVDEQYF
TGTGCCAGCAGTGCTCAGGGGAGCGTCGACGAGCAGTACTTC
>TRBD1|14|.|TRBV6-4|TRBJ1-2
CASSEQGAWGGYTF
TGTGCCAGCAGTGAGCAGGGGGCCTGGGGTGGCTACACCTTC
>.|14|.|TRBV7-9|TRBJ2-7
CSSSTPGLLYEQYF
TGTTCCAGCAGCACCCCCGGACTACTTTACGAGCAGTACTTC